These T cell receptor beta chains were read from a single sample in a study of cytomegalovirus exposure and HLA in healthy donors. Repertoires were generated with immunoSEQ multiplex PCR, while TCRdb's copy carries only in-frame clones and drops some. Among approximately 140,000 clones listed, 60% to 85% were seen once. The sample taken for sequencing was PBMCs. These receptors were taken from a man aged 18 to 29 in good health and CMV-seronegative. The CDR3 runs from the conserved cysteine through the conserved F or W. Each record gives: CDR3 protein, CDR3 DNA, clone size, V gene, J gene, D gene. D genes are given only for firm matches. Size tells how often a clone was seen (once, few, many) or the class of an expanded clone, and some rows leave it out.

CDR3aa: CASSIQEGRNEKLFF
CDR3nt: TGTGCCAGTAGTATTCAGGAGGGAAGGAATGAAAAACTGTTTTTT
abundance: NA
v_gene: TRBV19
j_gene: TRBJ1-4
d_gene: NA

CDR3aa: CASSLGTGGVRTGELFF
CDR3nt: TGTGCCAGCAGCTTGGGGACAGGGGGCGTTAGAACCGGGGAGCTGTTTTTT
abundance: NA
v_gene: TRBV5-5
j_gene: TRBJ2-2
d_gene: TRBD1

CDR3aa: CASSYQEGDTQYF
CDR3nt: TGTGCCAGCAGTTATCAGGAGGGGGATACGCAGTATTTT
abundance: few
v_gene: TRBV2
j_gene: TRBJ2-3
d_gene: NA

CDR3aa: CASRPAGTGYGYTF
CDR3nt: TGTGCCAGCAGACCTGCCGGGACAGGGTATGGCTACACCTTC
abundance: NA
v_gene: TRBV7-8
j_gene: TRBJ1-2
d_gene: TRBD1

CDR3aa: CASSLSRGSSLDTQYF
CDR3nt: TGTGCCAGCAGCTTAAGTAGAGGTAGTTCGCTAGATACGCAGTATTTT
abundance: NA
v_gene: TRBV11-1
j_gene: TRBJ2-3
d_gene: NA

CDR3aa: CASRRQSNTEAFF
CDR3nt: TGTGCCAGCAGAAGACAGTCAAACACTGAAGCTTTCTTT
abundance: few
v_gene: TRBV6-1
j_gene: TRBJ1-1
d_gene: NA

CDR3aa: CASSLTREFDEQFF
CDR3nt: TGTGCCAGCAGCTTGACCCGGGAGTTCGATGAGCAGTTCTTC
abundance: NA
v_gene: TRBV7-2
j_gene: TRBJ2-1
d_gene: NA

CDR3aa: CASSLSRDSLPRQQYF
CDR3nt: TGTGCCAGCAGCTTATCCCGGGACAGCTTACCACGGCAGCAGTACTTC
abundance: NA
v_gene: TRBV11-2
j_gene: TRBJ2-7
d_gene: TRBD1

CDR3aa: CASSPGLGGPPNYGYTF
CDR3nt: TGTGCCAGCAGCCCAGGCCTGGGAGGCCCTCCTAACTATGGCTACACCTTC
abundance: NA
v_gene: TRBV9
j_gene: TRBJ1-2
d_gene: NA

CDR3aa: CASSLNRDRGIRSPLHF
CDR3nt: TGTGCCAGCAGTTTAAATCGGGACAGGGGAATTCGTTCACCCCTCCACTTT
abundance: NA
v_gene: TRBV27
j_gene: TRBJ1-6
d_gene: TRBD1

CDR3aa: CAIRPSNMNTEAFF
CDR3nt: TGTGCCATCAGGCCATCGAACATGAACACTGAAGCTTTCTTT
abundance: NA
v_gene: TRBV10-3
j_gene: TRBJ1-1
d_gene: NA

CDR3aa: CASSEFHRDNEKLFF
CDR3nt: TGTGCCAGCAGTGAATTTCACAGAGATAATGAAAAACTGTTTTTT
abundance: few
v_gene: TRBV6-1
j_gene: TRBJ1-4
d_gene: NA

CDR3aa: CASSQDLQVRGRDYGYTF
CDR3nt: TGCGCCAGCAGCCAAGATTTACAGGTGCGGGGCCGTGACTATGGCTACACCTTC
abundance: NA
v_gene: TRBV4-3
j_gene: TRBJ1-2
d_gene: NA

CDR3aa: CASSTTGTAIREQYF
CDR3nt: TGTGCCAGCAGCACCACCGGGACAGCGATACGCGAGCAGTACTTC
abundance: NA
v_gene: TRBV9
j_gene: TRBJ2-7
d_gene: TRBD1

CDR3aa: CASSLGQGAWETQYF
CDR3nt: TGTGCCAGCAGCCTGGGACAGGGGGCCTGGGAGACCCAGTACTTC
abundance: NA
v_gene: TRBV7-9
j_gene: TRBJ2-5
d_gene: TRBD1

CDR3aa: CASLQGGNTEAFF
CDR3nt: TGTGCCAGCCTACAGGGCGGGAACACTGAAGCTTTCTTT
abundance: few
v_gene: TRBV7-6
j_gene: TRBJ1-1
d_gene: NA

CDR3aa: CASSPTTGSGYEQYF
CDR3nt: TGTGCCAGCAGTCCCACGACAGGGTCAGGGTACGAGCAGTACTTC
abundance: NA
v_gene: TRBV5-4
j_gene: TRBJ2-7
d_gene: TRBD1

CDR3aa: CASSFNREGNEQFF
CDR3nt: TGCGCCAGCAGCTTCAACAGGGAAGGGAATGAGCAGTTCTTC
abundance: NA
v_gene: TRBV5-1
j_gene: TRBJ2-1
d_gene: NA

CDR3aa: CAWNLDNQPQHF
CDR3nt: TGTGCCTGGAACCTAGACAATCAGCCCCAGCATTTT
abundance: NA
v_gene: TRBV30
j_gene: TRBJ1-5
d_gene: NA

CDR3aa: CATTTRTGSGKETQYF
CDR3nt: TGTGCCACGACTACTCGGACAGGGAGTGGGAAAGAGACCCAGTACTTC
abundance: NA
v_gene: TRBV27
j_gene: TRBJ2-5
d_gene: TRBD1

CDR3aa: CASSPSGEGGTEAFF
CDR3nt: TGTGCCAGCAGCCCGTCAGGGGAAGGAGGCACTGAAGCTTTCTTT
abundance: NA
v_gene: TRBV11-2
j_gene: TRBJ1-1
d_gene: NA

CDR3aa: CASSFWPTELISPLHF
CDR3nt: TGTGCCAGCAGCTTCTGGCCTACAGAGCTTATTTCACCCCTCCACTTT
abundance: NA
v_gene: TRBV11-2
j_gene: TRBJ1-6
d_gene: NA

CDR3aa: CASSPYVGAMNTEAFF
CDR3nt: TGTGCCAGCAGTCCGTATGTAGGGGCCATGAACACTGAAGCTTTCTTT
abundance: NA
v_gene: TRBV5-8
j_gene: TRBJ1-1
d_gene: NA

CDR3aa: CASRQGTLANVLTF
CDR3nt: TGTGCCAGCAGACAAGGGACTCTCGCCAACGTCCTGACTTTC
abundance: NA
v_gene: TRBV7-2
j_gene: TRBJ2-6
d_gene: NA

CDR3aa: CASSLVMVGGDTQYF
CDR3nt: TGTGCCAGCAGCTTAGTGATGGTGGGGGGGGATACGCAGTATTTT
abundance: NA
v_gene: TRBV7-2
j_gene: TRBJ2-3
d_gene: TRBD2

CDR3aa: CASTYRGRGYTF
CDR3nt: TGTGCCAGCACCTACCGGGGTCGTGGCTACACCTTC
abundance: NA
v_gene: TRBV5-4
j_gene: TRBJ1-2
d_gene: NA

CDR3aa: CASSLVQGGTGELFF
CDR3nt: TGTGCCAGCAGCTTAGTACAGGGGGGAACCGGGGAGCTGTTTTTT
abundance: NA
v_gene: TRBV7-6
j_gene: TRBJ2-2
d_gene: TRBD1

CDR3aa: CASSTGTGGNTIYF
CDR3nt: TGTGCCAGCAGCACCGGGACAGGGGGAAACACCATATATTTT
abundance: once
v_gene: TRBV7-2
j_gene: TRBJ1-3
d_gene: TRBD1

CDR3aa: CASSSQGFYGYTF
CDR3nt: TGTGCCAGCAGTTCCCAGGGGTTCTATGGCTACACCTTC
abundance: NA
v_gene: TRBV2
j_gene: TRBJ1-2
d_gene: NA

CDR3aa: CASNRQGPDTQYF
CDR3nt: TGTGCCAGCAACCGACAGGGACCAGATACGCAGTATTTT
abundance: NA
v_gene: TRBV6-6
j_gene: TRBJ2-3
d_gene: TRBD1

CDR3aa: CASRGSSSGDGNTIYF
CDR3nt: TGTGCCAGCAGAGGATCCTCTTCAGGCGACGGAAACACCATATATTTT
abundance: NA
v_gene: TRBV2
j_gene: TRBJ1-3
d_gene: NA

CDR3aa: CASSPAGEGLSPLHF
CDR3nt: TGTGCCAGCAGTCCCGCCGGGGAGGGGCTATCACCCCTCCACTTT
abundance: few
v_gene: TRBV6-5
j_gene: TRBJ1-6
d_gene: NA

CDR3aa: CATSKGGASNEKLFF
CDR3nt: TGTGCCACCAGCAAAGGGGGGGCCTCCAATGAAAAACTGTTTTTT
abundance: NA
v_gene: TRBV15
j_gene: TRBJ1-4
d_gene: NA

CDR3aa: CASSFLRLHRGRELFF
CDR3nt: TGTGCCAGCAGCTTCTTGAGGCTACACCGGGGTCGGGAGCTGTTTTTT
abundance: NA
v_gene: TRBV11-2
j_gene: TRBJ2-2
d_gene: NA

CDR3aa: CASSFRGENNEQFF
CDR3nt: TGTGCCAGCTCCTTCAGGGGAGAAAACAATGAGCAGTTCTTC
abundance: NA
v_gene: TRBV6-4
j_gene: TRBJ2-1
d_gene: NA

CDR3aa: CASSLDGRGDSPLHF
CDR3nt: TGTGCCAGCAGCTTAGATGGGAGGGGGGATTCACCCCTCCACTTT
abundance: NA
v_gene: TRBV7-2
j_gene: TRBJ1-6
d_gene: NA

CDR3aa: CASRPGSGGPYEQYF
CDR3nt: TGTGCCAGCAGGCCCGGTAGCGGGGGCCCCTACGAGCAGTACTTC
abundance: NA
v_gene: TRBV7-2
j_gene: TRBJ2-7
d_gene: TRBD2

CDR3aa: CASSNRQGEAKNIQYF
CDR3nt: TGTGCCAGCAGCAATCGACAGGGGGAGGCCAAAAACATTCAGTACTTC
abundance: NA
v_gene: TRBV7-9
j_gene: TRBJ2-4
d_gene: TRBD1

CDR3aa: CATSRAPTAKEKLFF
CDR3nt: TGTGCCACCAGCAGAGCCCCGACAGCGAAGGAAAAACTGTTTTTT
abundance: few
v_gene: TRBV15
j_gene: TRBJ1-4
d_gene: NA

CDR3aa: CASSPAGRRSGNTIYF
CDR3nt: TGTGCCAGCTCACCTGCGGGACGTCGCTCTGGAAACACCATATATTTT
abundance: NA
v_gene: TRBV18
j_gene: TRBJ1-3
d_gene: NA

CDR3aa: CAITPGTGKSEAFF
CDR3nt: TGTGCCATTACCCCCGGGACAGGGAAAAGTGAAGCTTTCTTT
abundance: NA
v_gene: TRBV10-3
j_gene: TRBJ1-1
d_gene: TRBD1

CDR3aa: CASSSGTGRIVNSPLHF
CDR3nt: TGTGCCAGCAGCTCCGGGACAGGGCGAATTGTAAATTCACCCCTCCACTTT
abundance: NA
v_gene: TRBV5-8
j_gene: TRBJ1-6
d_gene: TRBD1

CDR3aa: CASSPLQAGTNEKLFF
CDR3nt: TGCGCCAGCAGCCCTCTCCAAGCTGGTACTAATGAAAAACTGTTTTTT
abundance: NA
v_gene: TRBV5-1
j_gene: TRBJ1-4
d_gene: NA

CDR3aa: CSSSRSGTATNEKLFF
CDR3nt: TGTTCCAGCAGCCGTAGCGGGACTGCAACTAATGAAAAACTGTTTTTT
abundance: NA
v_gene: TRBV7-9
j_gene: TRBJ1-4
d_gene: NA